The 21 T cell receptor beta chains in this list originate from one sample, sequenced in a study of CD8+ T cells in alopecia areata. The treatment: oral pan-JAK inhibitor, 5-10 mg twice daily. RNA was extracted and reverse transcribed into cDNA as the sequencing template. Profiled with immunoSEQ multiplex PCR; TCRdb holds only in-frame clones, not every one. The table lists 210,000 or so clones, approximately 72% of them singletons. Sequenced material: CD4+ T cells sorted from blood, taken at approximately week 45, from a patient treated with tofacitinib. The receptor set was obtained from a human donor with alopecia areata.

In this sample, this clone turned up once. CDR3 DNA: TGCGCCGTCTCAGGACAGCCGGGTACTGAAGCTTTCTTT. It specifies CAVSGQPGTEAFF. The rearrangement uses TRBV10-2 and TRBJ1-1; a weak D match, TRBD1 (6 bases). This CDR3 region has 13 residues. Per germline, CDR1 WSHSY and CDR2 SAAADI. V lost 11 bases, J lost 5 bases, and 18 bases lay in between.

CDR3 coding DNA: TGCGCCAGCAGCCAAGAATCTCAGGGCACAGATACGCAGTATTTT. Its protein is CASSQESQGTDTQYF. V usage is TRBV4-3 and J usage is TRBJ2-3; D call uncertain. Germline loops: CDR1 LGHNA, CDR2 YSLEER. Between the trimmed V and J ends, which lost 0 bases and 1 base, there was a span of 8 bases. There are 15 residues in the CDR3.

Notes on this clone: The sample has other DNA sequences that encode this CDR3 too. The V call is TRBV29-1, the J call TRBJ2-2; D possibly uses TRBD1 or TRBD2 (5 bases each). The V end lost 7 bases, the J end lost 0 bases, and 9 bases lay between the germline ends. There are 13 residues in the CDR3. CDR1 is SQVTM and CDR2 is ANQGSEA in the germline V gene. The CDR3 nucleotides are TGCAGCGCGGGGACGGCGAACACCGGGGAGCTGTTTTTT. It translates to CSAGTANTGELFF.

This clone has only a few counts. V usage is TRBV6-6 and J usage is TRBJ1-2; TRBD1 aligns across 8 bases. Germline-derived CDR1 and CDR2 are MNHNY and SVGAGI (reference sequence). CDR3 length equals 13 residues. The junction had 5 bases not matched to a gene; V was cut back by 7 bases and J by 4 bases. The CDR3 here is CASTPGTGYGYTF. The DNA for the CDR3 is TGTGCCAGCACTCCCGGGACAGGCTATGGCTACACCTTC.

The chain is built from TRBV5-1 and TRBJ2-3; D possibly uses TRBD1 or TRBD2 (5 bases each). This CDR3 is 14 amino acids long. Germline CDR1 SGHRS, CDR2 YFSETQ. The ends were cut back, 2 bases at V and 1 base at J, with 8 bases in the middle. The CDR3 here is CASSFMGGTDTQYF. The DNA of the CDR3 is TGCGCCAGCAGCTTCATGGGGGGCACAGATACGCAGTATTTT.

V usage is TRBV30 and J usage is TRBJ1-1, with a tentative D call TRBD1 (5 bases). Trimming left V 2 bases short and J 7 bases short, with 8 bases between. The CDR3 sequence is 11 residues long. Germline V gene sequence: CDR1 GTSNPN, CDR2 SVGIG (reference sequence). CDR3 bases: TGTGCCTGGAGTTTGGGGGGTGAAGCTTTCTTT. Encoded protein: CAWSLGGEAFF. Full variable domain (remainder filled in from reference TRBV30 and TRBJ1-1): SQTIHQWPATLVQPVGSPLSLECTVEGTSNPNLYWYRQAAGRGLQLLFYSVGIGQISSEVPQNLSASRPQDRQFILSSKKLLLSDSGFYLCAWSLGGEAFFGQGTRLTVV.

The chain combines TRBV5-1 with TRBJ2-3; D is unclear. CDR3 length: 14 residues. The germline V and J ends were trimmed by 0 bases and 3 bases, with 8 bases remaining between them. Germline CDR1 SGHRS, CDR2 YFSETQ. The CDR3 is CASSLATETDTQYF. Written as DNA, the CDR3 is TGCGCCAGCAGCTTGGCCACAGAGACAGATACGCAGTATTTT.

This clone was detected only once. The chain is built from TRBV7-2 and TRBJ2-3; 8 bases line up with TRBD2. This CDR3 is 15 amino acids long. CDR1 and CDR2 from the germline V gene are SGHTA and FQGNSA. Losses at the gene ends were 0 bases for V and 5 bases for J; bases not matched to a gene: 4. In DNA form, the CDR3 reads TGTGCCAGCAGCTTAGCGGGGACTAGAGGAGATACGCAGTATTTT. Translated, it gives CASSLAGTRGDTQYF.

The V call is TRBV7-9, the J call TRBJ2-7, with 7 nucleotides matching TRBD2. The CDR3 consists of 13 residues. The ends lost 3 bases at V and 2 bases at J; junction bases unmatched: 1. CDR1 is SEHNR, CDR2 FQNEAQ, per germline (reference sequence). The CDR3 nucleotides are TGTGCCAGCAGCTTTGCGGGGGCCTACGAGCAGTACTTC. It specifies CASSFAGAYEQYF.

The chain is built from TRBV6-1 and TRBJ1-2; no definite D call. The CDR3 totals 10 residues. Germline CDR1 and CDR2: MNHNS and SASEGT. Trimming left V 1 base short and J 8 bases short, with 2 bases between. The CDR3 here is CASSEEGYTF. The CDR3 region has the DNA TGTGCCAGCAGTGAAGAAGGCTACACCTTC.

This chain links TRBV6-6 with TRBJ2-1; 10 bases are shared with TRBD2. Germline V gene sequence: CDR1 MNHNY, CDR2 SVGAGI (reference sequence). The CDR3 totals 15 residues. The junction had 5 bases not matched to a gene; V was cut back by 5 bases and J by 4 bases. The CDR3 reads CASSASGGGYNEQFF. CDR3 in DNA: TGTGCCAGCAGTGCAAGCGGGGGGGGGTACAATGAGCAGTTCTTC.

The chain uses TRBV11-2 and TRBJ1-2; TRBD1 might be the D (6 bases). Germline V gene data show CDR1 as SGHAT and CDR2 as FQNNGV. This CDR3 comprises 13 residues. V was shortened by 0 bases and J by 10 bases, with 12 bases between the two germline ends. The CDR3 loop reads CASSLESGTLYTF. The CDR3 DNA sequence: TGTGCCAGCAGCTTAGAAAGTGGGACACTCTACACCTTC.

The chain uses TRBV6-5 and TRBJ1-1, with 7 nucleotides matching TRBD1. The junction had 4 bases not matched to a gene; V was cut back by 0 bases and J by 3 bases. Looked up from germline, CDR1 is MNHEY and CDR2 is SVGAGI. The CDR3 is 15 residues long. CDR3 nucleotide sequence: TGTGCCAGCAGTTACTCGGGTCAGGGGGACACTGAAGCTTTCTTT. This translates into CASSYSGQGDTEAFF.

The CDR3 loop is CSVGQSTDTQYF. The DNA for the CDR3 is TGCAGCGTTGGACAGAGCACAGATACGCAGTATTTT. This chain joins TRBV29-1 and TRBJ2-3; D perhaps matches TRBD1 (5 bases). The CDR3 has 12 amino acids. V was pared by 4 bases and J by 0 bases, with 5 bases between. The germline V gene has CDR1 SQVTM and CDR2 ANQGSEA.

The J gene is TRBJ2-5, the V gene TRBV7-7; possibly TRBD1 for D (6 bases). V was trimmed by 2 bases and J by 5 bases, leaving 15 bases between them. This CDR3 is 15 amino acids long. Germline V lookup: CDR1 SSHAT, CDR2 FNYEAQ (reference sequence). The CDR3, as DNA: TGTGCCAGCAGCTTATTTGCAACTCAGGGGGAGACCCAGTACTTC. It codes for CASSLFATQGETQYF. The full variable domain, completed using reference TRBV7-7 and TRBJ2-5, is GAGVSQSPRYKVTKRGQDVTLRCDPISSHATLYWYQQALGQGPEFLTYFNYEAQPDKSGLPSDRFSAERPEGSISTLTIQRTEQRDSAMYRCASSLFATQGETQYFGPGTRLLVL.

As concerns this clone: This specimen includes other DNA sequences encoding the same CDR3. The CDR3 loop is CASSLHDYEQYF. The CDR3 nucleotides read TGTGCCAGCAGCTTACACGACTACGAGCAGTACTTC. This chain links TRBV7-9 with TRBJ2-7; no firm D call. The CDR3 sequence is 12 residues long. Germline CDR1 SEHNR, CDR2 FQNEAQ (reference sequence). Trimming left V 2 bases short and J 3 bases short, with 5 bases between.

This chain uses TRBV29-1 with TRBJ2-2; no reliable D call. V lost 3 bases to trimming and J lost 3 bases, with 8 bases between them. The CDR3 has 13 amino acids. Germline V gene sequence: CDR1 SQVTM, CDR2 ANQGSEA. The CDR3 is CSVDVQHTGELFF. The DNA of the CDR3 is TGCAGCGTTGATGTACAGCACACCGGGGAGCTGTTTTTT.

This chain joins TRBV9 and TRBJ2-1, with D tentatively TRBD2 (6 bases). Between the trimmed V and J ends, which lost 4 bases and 7 bases, there was a span of 9 bases. This CDR3 has 12 residues. Germline lookup yields CDR1 SGDLS and CDR2 YYNGEE. The CDR3 here is CASSPGVNEQFF. DNA of the CDR3: TGTGCCAGCAGCCCGGGGGTTAATGAGCAGTTCTTC. Using reference TRBV9 and TRBJ2-1 for the parts outside the CDR3, the full variable domain is DSGVTQTPKHLITATGQRVTLRCSPRSGDLSVYWYQQSLDQGLQFLIQYYNGEERAKGNILERFSAQQFPDLHSELNLSSLELGDSALYFCASSPGVNEQFFGPGTRLTVL.

The sample holds many counts of this clone. The chain is built from TRBV15 and TRBJ2-7; D gene ambiguous. The ends were cut back, 1 base at V and 6 bases at J, with 10 bases in the middle. The CDR3 consists of 13 residues. Germline-derived CDR1 and CDR2 are LNHNV and YYDKDF (reference sequence). The CDR3: CATSRGNKGEQYF. The CDR3 coding sequence is TGTGCCACCAGCAGAGGAAACAAAGGCGAGCAGTACTTC. Together with reference TRBV15 and TRBJ2-7, the CDR3 gives the full variable domain: DAMVIQNPRYQVTQFGKPVTLSCSQTLNHNVMYWYQQKSSQAPKLLFHYYDKDFNNEADTPDNFQSRRPNTSFCFLDIRSPGLGDTAMYLCATSRGNKGEQYFGPGTRLTVT.

This clone appeared a few times. This rearrangement joins TRBV15 to TRBJ2-5; D perhaps matches TRBD2 (5 bases). V was cut by 0 bases and J by 5 bases, with 16 bases left in between. The CDR3 extends over 16 amino acids. Germline values: CDR1 LNHNV, CDR2 YYDKDF (reference sequence). CDR3 in DNA: TGTGCCACCAGCAGAGATGCACGGGGAGTGTGGGAGACCCAGTACTTC. This translates into CATSRDARGVWETQYF.

This clone came up once. CDR3 region: CSVVTGTGGYTF. The CDR3 DNA sequence: TGCAGCGTTGTAACGGGGACAGGGGGCTACACCTTC. The genes are TRBV29-1 and TRBJ1-2; 9 nucleotides agree with TRBD1. From germline, CDR1 is SQVTM and CDR2 ANQGSEA. The CDR3 covers 12 residues. J was trimmed by 8 bases and V by 4 bases; bases with no gene match: 5.